The 29 T cell receptor beta chains below were found in one sample sequenced in a study of naive and memory T cell subsets. An equimolar mix of two oligonucleotides served as the beta constant-region primer for TRBC1 and TRBC2. Four rounds of PCR amplified the ligated cDNA using nested alpha and beta constant-region primers plus SP2. Via MiXCR, TCRdb re-called the UMI-ligation and nested PCR reads, giving one row per CDR3 protein. In the table there are over 110,000 distinct CDR3 sequences, approximately 18% of which are singletons. Study results and caveats: Naive repertoires, especially CD8, held a few larger clonotypes, possibly memory cells re-expressing CD45RA.

These receptors have no known antigen. The sample comprised naive CD8+ T cells from blood. The receptors were gathered from a human donor in good health.

V gene TRBV2 combines with J gene TRBJ1-2, with 9 positions matching TRBD1. This CDR3 comprises 14 residues. The germline V gene has CDR1 SNHLY and CDR2 FYNNEI. J gave up 8 bases and V 3 bases, and 7 bases lay outside the gene matches. As DNA, the CDR3 is TGTGCCAGCAGTGACTCGGACAGGGGTCACGGCTACACCTTC. Residues: CASSDSDRGHGYTF.

This clonotype was counted between two and nine times. This chain joins TRBV6-5 and TRBJ2-1, with D maybe TRBD1 (5 bases). The V end was cut by 8 bases, the J end by 7 bases, with 18 bases between. Germline V gives CDR1 MNHEY, CDR2 SVGAGI. CDR3 length: 14 residues. CDR3 sequence (DNA): TGTGCCAGCTCTCCAGGCCAGGGTTGGAATGAGCAGTTCTTC. Translating it yields CASSPGQGWNEQFF.

This chain connects TRBV19 to TRBJ2-5; D ambiguous. Germline CDR1 reads LNHDA; CDR2 reads SQIVND (reference sequence). The V gene lost 4 bases and the J gene lost 5 bases, with 14 bases spanning the gap. CDR3 size: 14 residues. The CDR3 loop reads CASSSRYRVETQYF. CDR3 sequence (DNA): TGTGCCAGTAGTAGCCGTTATCGGGTGGAGACCCAGTACTTC.

The CDR3 DNA reads TGTGCCAGCAGCCAGGGGCTAGCGGGCAATGAGCAGTTCTTC. It specifies CASSQGLAGNEQFF. V usage is TRBV13 and J usage is TRBJ2-1, with 8 bases aligning to TRBD2. CDR1 and CDR2 (germline): PRHDT, FYEKMQ (reference sequence). CDR3 size: 14 residues. Trimming took 5 bases from V and 6 from J; bases not matched to a gene: 6.

This clonotype was observed a handful of times. The chain uses TRBV7-9 and TRBJ1-5; D perhaps matches TRBD1 (6 bases). The V gene's germline CDR1 is SEHNR and CDR2 FQNEAQ (reference sequence). Trimming took off 5 bases at V and 7 bases at J, with 27 bases between the two ends. The CDR3 has 18 residues. CDR3 protein: CASSTQRAGDRVVQPQHF. The CDR3, as DNA: TGTGCCAGCAGCACGCAAAGGGCAGGGGATCGGGTTGTACAGCCCCAGCATTTT.

Of note for this clonotype: This may be a read error, as it is one base from a much larger clone. This rearrangement joins TRBV6-5 to TRBJ1-1; 9 nucleotides align to TRBD1. Losses at the gene ends were 1 base for V and 5 bases for J; bases not matched to a gene: 17. Germline loops: CDR1 MNHEY, CDR2 SVGAGI. The CDR3 is 19 amino acids. CDR3 DNA: TGTGCCAGCAGTTACTATGGTCACCAAGGGGGACAGGGTGAAACTGAAGCTTTCTTT. Translated: CASSYYGHQGGQGETEAFF.

A few counts support this clonotype. This chain connects TRBV28 to TRBJ2-1; D may be TRBD2 (5 bases). The V gene's germline CDR1 is MDHEN and CDR2 SYDVKM. V lost 2 bases and J lost 7, with 12 bases in between. This CDR3 spans 14 amino acids. This CDR3 reads CASSLGVRDNEQFF. CDR3 nucleotides: TGTGCCAGCAGTTTAGGTGTGAGGGATAATGAGCAGTTCTTC.

This clonotype was seen more than once but under ten times. The junction and the germline gene differ at one end; a read error may be behind it. The chain employs TRBV13 and TRBJ2-6, with D possibly matching TRBD1 (5 bases). There are 15 residues in the CDR3. Germline CDR1 reads PRHDT; CDR2 reads FYEKMQ (reference sequence). The CDR3 reads CASSLGVSGANVLTF. The DNA of the CDR3 is TGTGCCAGCAGTTTAGGGGTATCTGGGGCCAACGTCCTGACTTTC.

This clonotype was counted a few times. The DNA is omitted, as the CDR3 cannot be located on it reliably, and the CDR3 follows TCRdb's listing. This chain links TRBV6-2 or TRBV6-3 with TRBJ2-7; no DNA check was done on the table's D call, TRBD1. The CDR3 spans 15 amino acids, including both terminal residues. CDR1 is MNHEY and CDR2 is SVGEGT in the germline V gene. CDR3 in amino acids: CASLFGPGDLYEQYF.

The table lists this clonotype with a few counts. The CDR3 sequence: CASSLGQGGEQYF. CDR3 in DNA: TGTGCCAGCAGTTTAGGGCAGGGAGGAGAGCAGTACTTC. The chain combines TRBV27 with TRBJ2-7; perhaps TRBD2 as D (6 bases). CDR3 length equals 13 residues. V shed 2 bases and J shed 7 bases, with 12 bases lying between them. The germline V gene encodes CDR1 MNHEY and CDR2 SMNVEV (reference sequence).

This clonotype was picked up a small number of times. CDR3 sequence: CASTPRGRREQYF. Written as DNA, the CDR3 is TGTGCCAGCACTCCCAGGGGGCGCCGGGAGCAGTACTTC. The chain links TRBV2 to TRBJ2-7; 8 positions agree with TRBD1. This CDR3 spans 13 amino acids. The V and J ends lost 7 bases and 7 bases, in that order; junction bases with no gene match: 9. Germline CDR1 is SNHLY and CDR2 is FYNNEI.

Written as DNA, the CDR3 is TGCGCCAGCAGCTTATACAGGGGGCACTCTGGGGCCAACGTCCTGACTTTC. As protein: CASSLYRGHSGANVLTF. The chain recombines TRBV5-1 with TRBJ2-6; TRBD1 aligns across 9 bases. CDR3 length equals 17 residues. Germline V gene lookup returns CDR1 SGHRS and CDR2 YFSETQ. The V gene end was trimmed by 2 bases and the J gene end by 0 bases; junction bases not matched to a gene: 3. The full variable domain, rest sourced from reference TRBV5-1 and TRBJ2-6, is KAGVTQTPRYLIKTRGQQVTLSCSPISGHRSVSWYQQTPGQGLQFLFEYFSETQRNKGNFPGRFSGRQFSNSRSEMNVSTLELGDSALYLCASSLYRGHSGANVLTFGAGSRLTVL.

The chain links TRBV5-1 to TRBJ2-1; D perhaps matches TRBD2 (5 bases). The V end lost 2 bases, the J end lost 9 bases, and 9 bases lay between the germline ends. This CDR3 is built from 12 residues. Germline V lookup: CDR1 SGHRS, CDR2 YFSETQ. In DNA form, the CDR3 reads TGCGCCAGCAGCTTCGGGGAGACTGAGCAGTTCTTC. Protein sequence: CASSFGETEQFF.

This clonotype was recorded a few times. The chain combines TRBV28 with TRBJ2-1; a weak D match, TRBD2 (5 bases). Trimming stripped 6 bases from V and 4 bases from J, with 13 bases between. Germline values: CDR1 MDHEN, CDR2 SYDVKM. This CDR3 spans 14 amino acids. CDR3 nucleotides: TGTGCCAGCAGCCCCTTAGGGAGTTACAATGAGCAGTTCTTC. It translates to CASSPLGSYNEQFF.

The chain joins TRBV4-3 to TRBJ2-1, with 11 bases identical to TRBD2. Unmatched junction bases numbered 10, after V lost 5 bases and J lost 7 bases. The CDR3 spans 16 residues. CDR1 LGHNA and CDR2 YSLEER come from the germline V gene. CDR3 sequence (DNA): TGCGCCAGCAGCAAAAATCTAGCGGGAGGTTATAATGAGCAGTTCTTC. Protein product: CASSKNLAGGYNEQFF.

This clonotype was counted a few times. The gene calls are TRBV28 and TRBJ2-3, with 12 bases identical to TRBD2. The CDR3 contains 17 residues. CDR1 and CDR2 from the germline V gene are MDHEN and SYDVKM. The V segment lost 6 bases and the J segment 2 bases; nucleotides outside the gene matches: 9. The CDR3 DNA reads as TGTGCCAGCAGCCTGACAAGACTAGCGGGGGACACAGATACGCAGTATTTT. Encoded protein: CASSLTRLAGDTDTQYF.

This clonotype was seen more than once but under ten times. The genes are TRBV12-3 or TRBV12-4 and TRBJ1-5, with 8 bases lining up with TRBD1. Unmatched junction bases numbered 8, after V lost 5 bases and J lost 2 bases. The CDR3 length is 16 residues. CDR3: CASSPPPTGGNQPQHF. The CDR3 nucleotides read TGTGCCAGCAGTCCTCCCCCGACAGGGGGCAATCAGCCCCAGCATTTT.

The chain employs TRBV5-1 and TRBJ2-7; 9 bases agree with TRBD1. Germline V lookup: CDR1 SGHRS, CDR2 YFSETQ. The CDR3 contains 14 residues. The V segment lost 7 bases and the J segment 3 bases; nucleotides outside the gene matches: 8. CDR3 sequence reads: CASDKGTGNYEQYF. The CDR3 region has the DNA TGCGCCAGCGACAAAGGGACAGGGAACTACGAGCAGTACTTC.

This clonotype was counted many times. V usage is TRBV19 and J usage is TRBJ1-5; a weak D match, TRBD1 (6 bases). CDR3 size: 22 residues. Deletions cut 0 bases from V and 1 base from J, with 28 bases between. CDR1 LNHDA and CDR2 SQIVND come from the germline V gene (reference sequence). The DNA for the CDR3 is TGTGCCAGTAGTATAGATCTGGAGTATGGAGGCCAGGGGATCGCAAGCAATCAGCCCCAGCATTTT. It yields the protein CASSIDLEYGGQGIASNQPQHF.

This chain uses TRBV24-1 with TRBJ2-1, with 13 positions matching TRBD2. The CDR3 runs 16 residues. Unmatched junction bases numbered 10, after V lost 5 bases and J lost 10 bases. The germline gives CDR1 KGHDR, CDR2 SFDVKD. The CDR3 reads CATSGELAGGPREQFF. DNA for the CDR3: TGTGCCACCAGTGGGGAACTAGCGGGAGGGCCAAGGGAGCAGTTCTTC.

The rearrangement links TRBV6-2 or TRBV6-3 to TRBJ2-2, with 7 positions matching TRBD1. Trimming cost V 6 bases and J 5 bases; bases outside gene matches: 9. Germline CDR1 and CDR2: MNHEY and SVGEGT. This CDR3 is built from 15 residues. The CDR3 DNA sequence: TGTGCCAGCAGCTCTGACAGGGTGAAGACCGGGGAGCTGTTTTTT. It is translated as CASSSDRVKTGELFF.

This clonotype came up a few times. This sequence joins TRBV20-1 and TRBJ2-7; possible D gene TRBD1, 5 bases. Trimming cost V 3 bases and J 5 bases, with 11 bases left between them. CDR3 length equals 12 residues. CDR1 and CDR2 (germline): DFQATT, SNEGSKA (reference sequence). CDR3 DNA sequence: TGCAGTGCTAGGGAACTGGGGCACGAGCAGTACTTC. Protein sequence: CSARELGHEQYF.

There are a few counts of this clonotype. The chain links TRBV28 to TRBJ2-1, with D perhaps TRBD1 or TRBD2 (5 bases each). Looked up from germline, CDR1 is MDHEN and CDR2 is SYDVKM. V was cut by 7 bases and J by 11 bases, with 15 bases left in between. The CDR3 totals 12 residues. As DNA, the CDR3 is TGTGCCAGCACAACGGGGACCCAGAAGCAGTTCTTC. Translating it yields CASTTGTQKQFF.

The chain carries TRBV12-3 or TRBV12-4 and TRBJ1-5; no reliable D call. V lost 10 bases and J 4 bases, leaving 11 bases between the germline ends. The CDR3 covers 12 residues. The CDR3 sequence is CAIAGRNQPQHF. The CDR3 DNA is TGTGCCATCGCGGGGAGGAATCAGCCCCAGCATTTT.

This clonotype showed up just a few times. The genes are TRBV28 and TRBJ2-1, with TRBD2 as a possible D gene (6 bases). V lost 4 bases to trimming and J lost 2 bases, with 9 bases between them. The germline gives CDR1 MDHEN, CDR2 SYDVKM. CDR3 length: 14 amino acids. The CDR3 spells CASSSGDTYNEQFF. The CDR3 bases are TGTGCCAGCAGTTCGGGGGATACCTACAATGAGCAGTTCTTC.

This chain links TRBV24-1 with TRBJ2-1; 13 bases align to TRBD2. J was trimmed by 7 bases and V by 7 bases; bases with no gene match: 0. The CDR3 is 13 residues long. The germline CDR1 and CDR2 sequences are KGHDR and SFDVKD. In DNA form, the CDR3 reads TGTGCCACCAGACTAGCGGGAGGGAATGAGCAGTTCTTC. It codes for CATRLAGGNEQFF.

This clonotype was seen a handful of times. J is TRBJ1-2 and V is TRBV28; 7 bases align to TRBD1. This CDR3 is built from 15 residues. CDR1 is MDHEN and CDR2 is SYDVKM in the germline V gene. The trim removed 6 bases at V and 1 base at J, leaving 8 bases unmatched. The CDR3 DNA sequence: TGTGCCAGCAGACTAGGACAGGATTTTAACTATGGCTACACCTTC. This gives the protein CASRLGQDFNYGYTF.

The chain is built from TRBV30 and TRBJ2-1; unclear D gene. The CDR3 is 12 amino acids. Trimming shortened V by 3 bases and J by 4 bases, and 7 bases separated the two germline ends. Per germline, CDR1 GTSNPN and CDR2 SVGIG (reference sequence). CDR3 amino acids: CAWRGAYNEQFF. The CDR3 DNA reads TGTGCCTGGAGAGGAGCATACAATGAGCAGTTCTTC.

This clonotype was counted only a few times. This rearrangement joins TRBV7-6 to TRBJ2-7; the D gene is possibly TRBD1 (5 bases). Germline V gene data show CDR1 as SGHVS and CDR2 as FNYEAQ. The CDR3 consists of 14 residues. V was clipped by 7 bases and J by 2 bases, with 15 bases between them. The CDR3 spells CASNLGQDAYEQYF. In DNA form, the CDR3 reads TGTGCCAGCAATCTCGGACAAGATGCCTACGAGCAGTACTTC.